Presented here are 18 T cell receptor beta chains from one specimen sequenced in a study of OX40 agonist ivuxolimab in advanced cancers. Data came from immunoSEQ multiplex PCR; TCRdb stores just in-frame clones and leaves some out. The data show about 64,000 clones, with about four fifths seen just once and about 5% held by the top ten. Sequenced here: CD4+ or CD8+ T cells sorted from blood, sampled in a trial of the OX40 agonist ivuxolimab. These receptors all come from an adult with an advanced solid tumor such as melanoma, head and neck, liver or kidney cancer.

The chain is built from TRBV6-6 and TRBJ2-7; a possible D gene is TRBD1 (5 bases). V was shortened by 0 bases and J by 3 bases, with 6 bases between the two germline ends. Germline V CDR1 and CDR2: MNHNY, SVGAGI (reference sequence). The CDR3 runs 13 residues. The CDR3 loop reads CASSYSRDYEQYF. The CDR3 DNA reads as TGTGCCAGCAGTTACTCCAGGGACTACGAGCAGTACTTC.

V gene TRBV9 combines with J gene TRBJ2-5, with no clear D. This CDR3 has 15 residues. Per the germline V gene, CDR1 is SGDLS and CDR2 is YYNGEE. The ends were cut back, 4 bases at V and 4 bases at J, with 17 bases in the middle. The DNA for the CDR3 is TGTGCCAGCAGCCCCCTCCACGGACGGACAGAGACCCAGTACTTC. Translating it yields CASSPLHGRTETQYF.

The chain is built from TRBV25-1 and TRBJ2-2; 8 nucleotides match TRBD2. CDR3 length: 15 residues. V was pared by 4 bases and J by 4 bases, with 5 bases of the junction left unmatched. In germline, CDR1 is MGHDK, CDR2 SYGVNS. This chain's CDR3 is CASSVAGKGTGELFF. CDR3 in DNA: TGTGCCAGCAGTGTAGCGGGAAAGGGCACCGGGGAGCTGTTTTTT.

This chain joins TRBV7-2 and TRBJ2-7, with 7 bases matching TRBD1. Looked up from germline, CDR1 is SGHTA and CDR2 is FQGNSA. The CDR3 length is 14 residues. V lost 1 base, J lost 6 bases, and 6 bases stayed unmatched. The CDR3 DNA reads TGTGCCAGCAGCTTAGGGTACAGGGGTACCGAGCAGTACTTC. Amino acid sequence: CASSLGYRGTEQYF.

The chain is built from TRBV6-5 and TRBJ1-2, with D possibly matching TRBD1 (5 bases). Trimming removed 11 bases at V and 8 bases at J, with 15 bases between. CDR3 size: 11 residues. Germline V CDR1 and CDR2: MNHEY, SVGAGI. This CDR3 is CAVVRDGGYTF. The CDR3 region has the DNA TGTGCCGTTGTCAGGGATGGGGGCTACACCTTC.

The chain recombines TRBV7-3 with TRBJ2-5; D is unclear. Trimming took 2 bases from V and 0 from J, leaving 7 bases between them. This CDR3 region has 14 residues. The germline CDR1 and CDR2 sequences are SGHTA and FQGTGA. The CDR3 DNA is TGTGCCAGCAGCTTAGGGCTCCACCAAGAGACCCAGTACTTC. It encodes CASSLGLHQETQYF.

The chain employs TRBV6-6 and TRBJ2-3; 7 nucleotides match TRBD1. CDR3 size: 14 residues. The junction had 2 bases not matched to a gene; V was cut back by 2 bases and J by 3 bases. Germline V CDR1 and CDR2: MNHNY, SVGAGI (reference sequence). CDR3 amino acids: CASSYGQETDTQYF. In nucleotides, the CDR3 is TGTGCCAGCAGTTACGGACAGGAAACAGATACGCAGTATTTT.

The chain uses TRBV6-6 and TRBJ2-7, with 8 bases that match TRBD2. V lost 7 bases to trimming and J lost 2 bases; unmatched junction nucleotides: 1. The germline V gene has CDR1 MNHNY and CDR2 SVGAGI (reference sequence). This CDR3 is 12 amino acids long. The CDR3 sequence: CASNSGTYEQYF. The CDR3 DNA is TGTGCCAGCAATAGCGGGACCTACGAGCAGTACTTC.

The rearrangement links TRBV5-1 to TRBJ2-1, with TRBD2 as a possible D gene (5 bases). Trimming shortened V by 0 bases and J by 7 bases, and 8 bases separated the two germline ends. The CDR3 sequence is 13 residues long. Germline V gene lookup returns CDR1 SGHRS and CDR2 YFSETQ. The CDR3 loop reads CASSLGSGNEQFF. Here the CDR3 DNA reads TGCGCCAGCAGCTTGGGTTCGGGGAATGAGCAGTTCTTC.

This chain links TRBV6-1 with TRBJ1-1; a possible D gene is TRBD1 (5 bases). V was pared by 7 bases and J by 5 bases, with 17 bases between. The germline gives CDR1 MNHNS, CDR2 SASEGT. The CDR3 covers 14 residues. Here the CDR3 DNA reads TGTGCCAGCATTCTACAACAGGCTCAGACTGAAGCTTTCTTT. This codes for CASILQQAQTEAFF.

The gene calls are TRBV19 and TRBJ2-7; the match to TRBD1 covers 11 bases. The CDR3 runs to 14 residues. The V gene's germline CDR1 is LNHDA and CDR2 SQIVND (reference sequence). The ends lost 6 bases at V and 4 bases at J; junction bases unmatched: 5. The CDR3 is CASSPGTGGYEQYF. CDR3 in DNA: TGTGCCAGTAGCCCCGGGACAGGGGGTTACGAGCAGTACTTC.

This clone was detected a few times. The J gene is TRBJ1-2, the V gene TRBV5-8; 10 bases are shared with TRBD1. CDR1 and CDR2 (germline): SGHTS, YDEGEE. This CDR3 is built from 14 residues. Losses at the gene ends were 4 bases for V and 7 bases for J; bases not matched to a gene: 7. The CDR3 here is CASSQRQGALGYTF. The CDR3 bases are TGTGCCAGCAGCCAGAGACAGGGGGCGCTTGGCTACACCTTC. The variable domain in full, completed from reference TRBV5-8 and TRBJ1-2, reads EAGVTQSPTHLIKTRGQQATLRCSPISGHTSVYWYQQALGLGLQFLLWYDEGEERNRGNFPPRFSGRQFPNYSSELNVNALELEDSALYLCASSQRQGALGYTFGSGTRLTVV.

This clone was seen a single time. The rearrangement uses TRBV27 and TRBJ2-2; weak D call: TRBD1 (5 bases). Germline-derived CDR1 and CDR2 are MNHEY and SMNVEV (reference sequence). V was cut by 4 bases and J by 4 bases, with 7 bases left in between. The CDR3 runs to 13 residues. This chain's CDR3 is CASSSRVTGELFF. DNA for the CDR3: TGTGCCAGCAGTTCCAGGGTCACCGGGGAGCTGTTTTTT.

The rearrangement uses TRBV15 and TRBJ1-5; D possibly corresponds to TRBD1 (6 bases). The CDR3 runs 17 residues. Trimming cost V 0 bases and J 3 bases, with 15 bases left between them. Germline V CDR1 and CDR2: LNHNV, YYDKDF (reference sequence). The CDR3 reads CATSRERGAVLNQPQHF. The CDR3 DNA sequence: TGTGCCACCAGCAGAGAACGGGGGGCAGTCCTCAATCAGCCCCAGCATTTT.

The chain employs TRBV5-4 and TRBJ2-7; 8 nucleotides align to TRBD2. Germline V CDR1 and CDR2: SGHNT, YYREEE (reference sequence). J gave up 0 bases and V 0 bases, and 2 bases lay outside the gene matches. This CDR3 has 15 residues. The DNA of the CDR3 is TGTGCCAGCAGCTTGGCCGGGACTAGCTCCTACGAGCAGTACTTC. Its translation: CASSLAGTSSYEQYF.

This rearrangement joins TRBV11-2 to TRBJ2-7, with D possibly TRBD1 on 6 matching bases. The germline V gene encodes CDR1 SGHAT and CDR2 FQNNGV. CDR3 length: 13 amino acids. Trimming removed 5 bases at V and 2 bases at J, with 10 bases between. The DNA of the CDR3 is TGTGCCAGCAGCCCGACAGGAACCTACGAGCAGTACTTC. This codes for CASSPTGTYEQYF.

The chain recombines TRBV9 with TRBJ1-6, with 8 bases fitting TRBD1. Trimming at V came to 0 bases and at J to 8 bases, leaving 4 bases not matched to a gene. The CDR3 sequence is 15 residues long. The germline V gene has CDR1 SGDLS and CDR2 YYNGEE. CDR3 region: CASSVADRGDSPLHF. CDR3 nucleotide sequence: TGTGCCAGCAGCGTAGCCGACAGGGGTGATTCACCCCTCCACTTT. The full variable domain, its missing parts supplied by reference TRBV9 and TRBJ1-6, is DSGVTQTPKHLITATGQRVTLRCSPRSGDLSVYWYQQSLDQGLQFLIQYYNGEERAKGNILERFSAQQFPDLHSELNLSSLELGDSALYFCASSVADRGDSPLHFGNGTRLTVT.

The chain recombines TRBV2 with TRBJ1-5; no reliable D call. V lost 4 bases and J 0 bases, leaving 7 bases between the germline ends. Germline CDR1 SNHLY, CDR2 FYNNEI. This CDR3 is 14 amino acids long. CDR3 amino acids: CASSGGNSNQPQHF. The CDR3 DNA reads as TGTGCCAGCAGTGGGGGAAATAGCAATCAGCCCCAGCATTTT.